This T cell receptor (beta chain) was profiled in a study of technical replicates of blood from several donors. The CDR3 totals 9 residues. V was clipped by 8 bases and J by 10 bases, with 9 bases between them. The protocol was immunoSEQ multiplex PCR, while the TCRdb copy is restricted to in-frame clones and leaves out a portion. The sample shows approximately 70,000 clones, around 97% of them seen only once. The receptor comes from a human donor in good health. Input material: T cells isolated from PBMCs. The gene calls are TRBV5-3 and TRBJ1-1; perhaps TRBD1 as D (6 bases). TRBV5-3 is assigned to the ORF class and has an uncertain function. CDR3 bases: TGTGCCAGGAGACAGGCAGCTTTCTTT. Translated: CARRQAAFF.